This TCR beta chain derives from a study of CD8+ T cells in alopecia areata. Specified treatment: oral pan-JAK inhibitor, 5-10 mg twice daily. From germline, CDR1 is SQVTM and CDR2 ANQGSEA. The CDR3 length is 16 residues. V shed 2 bases, J shed 4 bases, and the junction held 12 bases outside the gene matches. The sequencing template was cDNA reverse transcribed from extracted RNA. This table comes from immunoSEQ multiplex PCR, and its TCRdb copy is limited to in-frame clones, with some not included. The table has more than 130,000 clones, 82% seen once. Sample: CD8+ T cells sorted from blood, taken at week 4, from a patient treated with tofacitinib. The chain recombines TRBV29-1 with TRBJ2-5, with 8 positions matching TRBD1. This clonotype was obtained from a human donor with alopecia areata. CDR3 DNA: TGCAGCGTTGAAAGCGGCAGGGGGCTTGATGGAGAGACCCAGTACTTC. This encodes CSVESGRGLDGETQYF.